This T cell receptor beta chain derives from a study of OX40 agonist ivuxolimab in advanced cancers. Study-wide results and limits: The antigens recognized by the expanded peripheral T cells, that is their antigen specificity, were not determined. CD8+ T cells (on average) carried more expanded clones than CD4+ T cells.

This clone was found once. No antigen is known for it. V shed 6 bases and J 6 bases; nucleotides not matched to a gene: 6. CDR3 length equals 13 residues. From germline, CDR1 is SQVTM and CDR2 ANQGSEA. TCRdb keeps only in-frame clones here, not all; method: immunoSEQ multiplex PCR. The sample gives over 15,000 clones, 75% to 95% of which show up once; over 25% is in the top ten. The material was CD4+ or CD8+ T cells sorted from blood, obtained in a trial of the OX40 agonist ivuxolimab. This receptor was identified in an adult with an advanced solid tumor such as melanoma, head and neck, liver or kidney cancer. The chain uses TRBV29-1 and TRBJ2-1, with TRBD2 matching over 9 bases. The CDR3 DNA sequence: TGCAGCGTGAATAGCGGGAGTTTCAATGAGCAGTTCTTC. This gives the protein CSVNSGSFNEQFF.